The following is a TCR beta chain sequence with its context. The data originate from a study of blood T cell repertoires in COVID-19. Study information: Acute-phase and convalescent COVID-19 samples originated in the United States, Italy and Spain. T cells, B-cell-depleted T cells, or PBMCs provided the cDNA or gDNA that served as material.

Assay: immunoSEQ multiplex PCR; the TCRdb copy retains only in-frame clones and omits some. The repertoire holds roughly 220,000 clones, around 86% seen once, with about 2.9% in the top ten. Germline V gene lookup returns CDR1 SGHNT and CDR2 YENEEA. This CDR3 contains 17 residues. The V gene end was trimmed by 1 base and the J gene end by 2 bases; junction bases not matched to a gene: 6. The source of this sequence is a man in his sixties with acute or convalescent COVID-19. What was sequenced was peripheral blood. The gene calls are TRBV11-3 and TRBJ2-1, with 9 bases fitting TRBD1. The CDR3: CASSLGRGTGPYNEQFF. In DNA, the CDR3 is TGTGCCAGCAGCTTAGGACGCGGGACAGGGCCCTACAATGAGCAGTTCTTC.